This TCR beta chain was recorded in a study of CD8 T cells in ankylosing spondylitis. This clonotype appeared many times. Antigen unknown. Study outcomes and limitations: Researchers reportedly found disease-linked clones significantly enriched in matched ankylosing spondylitis synovial fluid. Some of the motif variants had earlier been found in reactive arthritis patients' fluid and blood. Ankylosing spondylitis blood appeared to carry a characteristic TCR beta motif of several highly homologous variants. Relatively rare in peripheral blood, disease-linked clones were also CD8+.

The CDR3 contains 14 residues. In TCRdb, the 5' RACE reads were re-called with MiXCR into one record per CDR3 protein. Of over 95,000 distinct CDR3 sequences in the sample, 7.5% to 9% were seen once. This chain joins TRBV21-1 and TRBJ2-3; the table's D call TRBD1 went unverified against the DNA. TRBV21-1 counts as a pseudogene. This receptor was taken from a male donor with ankylosing spondylitis or in good health (not recorded which). Sequences were obtained from blood, either unsorted or a sorted T cell fraction (not recorded which). The CDR3 region is CATATGGRTDTQYF. DNA for the CDR3: TGTGCCACCGCGACAGGGGGGAGGACGGATACGCAGTATTTT.